This T cell receptor beta chain was profiled in a study of OX40 agonist ivuxolimab in advanced cancers. The method was immunoSEQ multiplex PCR; TCRdb's version includes in-frame clones alone and lacks a portion of them. The sample has roughly 18,000 clones, around 83% seen once. The CDR3 consists of 16 residues. V lost 4 bases to trimming and J lost 4 bases; unmatched junction nucleotides: 10. CDR1 and CDR2 (germline): SGHAT, FQNNGV. Autoimmune disease history or systemic immunosuppression was exclusionary. This sequence originates from an adult with an advanced solid tumor such as melanoma, head and neck, liver or kidney cancer. This material consisted of CD4+ or CD8+ T cells sorted from blood, taken in a trial of the OX40 agonist ivuxolimab. The chain is built from TRBV11-2 and TRBJ2-1, with 7 bases that match TRBD2. The CDR3 protein is CASSSRGAGNYNEQFF. The CDR3 DNA reads TGTGCCAGCAGCTCTAGAGGAGCGGGGAATTACAATGAGCAGTTCTTC.